This T cell receptor (beta chain) is from a study of blood T cell repertoires in COVID-19. Study as a whole: Donors in the United States, Italy and Spain gave samples during acute or convalescent COVID-19. T cells, B-cell-depleted T cells, or PBMCs provided the cDNA or gDNA that served as material.

Per the study methods: Amplification from reference gene primers served as the basis for estimated nucleated cell counts. Sequencing used immunoSEQ multiplex PCR; TCRdb keeps in-frame clones, though not all of them. That table gives V, J and clone size, and the DNA gave D and trimming. Of about 33,000 clones listed, 80% to 90% are singletons. The germline gives CDR1 MNHEY, CDR2 SMNVEV (reference sequence). The CDR3 spans 14 residues. V trimming: 2 bases; J trimming: 2 bases; junction bases outside the gene matches: 1. The TCR comes from a human donor in a cohort sampled during active COVID-19. The chain is built from TRBV27 and TRBJ2-7; 9 bases are shared with TRBD1. Specimen: peripheral blood. DNA of the CDR3: TGTGCCAGCAGTTTAGGACAGGGGCCCTACGAGCAGTACTTC. This translates into CASSLGQGPYEQYF.